The rows below give T cell receptor beta chains drawn from one sample of a study of blood T cell repertoires in COVID-19. Generated by immunoSEQ multiplex PCR, the TCRdb table keeps only in-frame clones and is missing some. Of about 120,000 clones listed, around 83% are singletons. The sequenced material came from PBMCs or T cells enriched from blood (not recorded which). Receptors were obtained from a woman between 25 and 40 years old who had recovered from COVID-19. Each CDR3 is given with its conserved first and last residue. A D gene is named only where the DNA matches it firmly. Part of the rows lack a size; the others show once, few, many or a class for expanded clones.

V gene	CDR3 length	clone size	D gene	J gene	CDR3 DNA	CDR3 protein
TRBV5-1	15	NA	NA	TRBJ2-3	TGCGCCAGCAGACGGGGGTCGTCTAGCACAGATACGCAGTATTTT	CASRRGSSSTDTQYF
TRBV19	15	NA	NA	TRBJ1-5	TGTGCCAGTAGCCCGCATATTAGAGTTAATCAGCCCCAGCATTTT	CASSPHIRVNQPQHF
TRBV4-3	17	NA	NA	TRBJ2-1	TGCGCCAGCAGCCAAGTCTACAGACCGAGCTCCTACAATGAGCAGTTCTTC	CASSQVYRPSSYNEQFF
TRBV29-1	12	NA	TRBD2	TRBJ2-3	TGCAGCGTTCGCGGGAGAGGAGATACGCAGTATTTT	CSVRGRGDTQYF
TRBV6-5	13	NA	NA	TRBJ1-2	TGTGCCAGCAGTTACTCCCCCAGGGATGGCTACACCTTC	CASSYSPRDGYTF
TRBV6-2/TRBV6-3	16	NA	TRBD2	TRBJ2-1	TGTGCCAGCAGTTACTCGAGTAGCGGGAGTGGGGATGAGCAGTTCTTC	CASSYSSSGSGDEQFF
TRBV10-3	17	NA	NA	TRBJ1-5	TGTGCCATCAGTGAGGCAGGGGTGACTTATAGCAATCAGCCCCAGCATTTT	CAISEAGVTYSNQPQHF
TRBV19	16	NA	NA	TRBJ1-3	TGTGCCAGTAGTATAGCTAACGCGCACTCTGGAAACACCATATATTTT	CASSIANAHSGNTIYF
TRBV28	15	once	TRBD1	TRBJ1-1	TGTGCCAGCAACCCACAGGGGGCAGGGGACACTGAAGCTTTCTTT	CASNPQGAGDTEAFF
TRBV4-3	17	NA	TRBD2	TRBJ2-1	TGCGCCAGCAGCCAGGGGACTAGCGGGAGCTCCTACAATGAGCAGTTCTTC	CASSQGTSGSSYNEQFF
TRBV2	14	once	NA	TRBJ1-4	TGTGCCAGCAGCATAGACAGAAAGAATGAAAAACTGTTTTTT	CASSIDRKNEKLFF
TRBV14	20	NA	TRBD2	TRBJ2-3	TGTGCCAGCAGCCAATATCGTATCGGGCGGGAGGGCTTCCGCACAGATACGCAGTATTTT	CASSQYRIGREGFRTDTQYF
TRBV18	15	NA	NA	TRBJ2-5	TGTGCCAGCTCACGCACGTCGGGTGCTCAAGAGACCCAGTACTTC	CASSRTSGAQETQYF
TRBV3-1/TRBV3-2	14	NA	TRBD2	TRBJ2-5	TGTGCCAGCAGACCCTCGGGACTAGCAGAGACCCAGTACTTC	CASRPSGLAETQYF
TRBV5-4	15	few	NA	TRBJ1-5	TGTGCCAGCAGCTTGATACCTACCGGGAATCAGCCCCAGCATTTT	CASSLIPTGNQPQHF
TRBV7-2	15	few	NA	TRBJ2-1	TGTGCCAGCAGCTTAGCGTTTCCAACCTACAATGAGCAGTTCTTC	CASSLAFPTYNEQFF
TRBV7-6	13	NA	NA	TRBJ1-2	TGTGCCAGCAGCACTAGGGGGGGCTATGGCTACACCTTC	CASSTRGGYGYTF
TRBV5-1	19	NA	NA	TRBJ1-2	TGCGCCAGCAGCTCCTCAAACCTATCACAGGGTCCTGAAGGCTATGGCTACACCTTC	CASSSSNLSQGPEGYGYTF
TRBV2	12	NA	NA	TRBJ2-7	TGTGCCAGCAGCGTAGCCTATAACGAGCAGTACTTC	CASSVAYNEQYF
TRBV6-1	16	NA	NA	TRBJ2-1	TGTGCCAGCAGTGAAACCGTCGTCGCGAGGGTGAATGAGCAGTTCTTC	CASSETVVARVNEQFF
TRBV5-5	15	once	TRBD2	TRBJ2-7	TGTGCCAGCAGCTTGGGACTAGCGGCCACCTACGAGCAGTACTTC	CASSLGLAATYEQYF
TRBV2	16	NA	TRBD2	TRBJ2-3	TGTGCCAGCAGAGCTCTAGCGGGGGTTCCCACAGATACGCAGTATTTT	CASRALAGVPTDTQYF
TRBV5-1	13	NA	NA	TRBJ1-6	TGCGCCAGCAGCTTGGGACTTAATTCACCCCTCCACTTT	CASSLGLNSPLHF
TRBV4-2	15	many	NA	TRBJ2-7	TGTGCCAGCAGCCAGGCCGGGACTCCCTTCCACGAGCAGTACTTC	CASSQAGTPFHEQYF
TRBV6-1	16	NA	NA	TRBJ2-2	TGTGCCAGCAGTGAACGGATCGGACTGCGTGCCGGGGAGCTGTTTTTT	CASSERIGLRAGELFF
TRBV11-3	16	NA	TRBD2	TRBJ2-1	TGTGCCAGCAGGGACCCACTAGCGGGAGGGCCCAATGAGCAGTTCTTC	CASRDPLAGGPNEQFF
TRBV28	14	NA	TRBD1	TRBJ2-7	TGTGCCAGCAGTGTGGGACAGGGGGCCTACGAGCAGTACTTC	CASSVGQGAYEQYF
TRBV6-5	15	NA	TRBD2	TRBJ2-5	TGTGCCAGCAGTCCCGACCGGGAGGTGGGGGAGACCCAGTACTTC	CASSPDREVGETQYF
TRBV5-1	14	NA	NA	TRBJ1-1	TGCGCCAGCAGCCAAGCGGGAGCAAACCCTGAAGCTTTCTTT	CASSQAGANPEAFF
TRBV13	15	NA	NA	TRBJ2-2	TGTGCCAGCAGCTACGTAGGATCGGGCACCGGGGAGCTGTTTTTT	CASSYVGSGTGELFF
TRBV7-8	16	few	NA	TRBJ1-1	TGTGCCAGCAGCTCGACCACAGGTTACATGAACACTGAAGCTTTCTTT	CASSSTTGYMNTEAFF
TRBV2	13	NA	TRBD1	TRBJ1-5	TGTGCCAGCAGTGCGGACAGGGGCCGGCCCCAGCATTTT	CASSADRGRPQHF
TRBV19	16	NA	TRBD1	TRBJ1-2	TGTGCCAGTAGTATTTTCCGGGACAGTTCTAACTATGGCTACACCTTC	CASSIFRDSSNYGYTF
TRBV2	15	NA	NA	TRBJ1-3	TGTGCCACGGAAGGACTTCTTGCCTCTGGAAACACCATATATTTT	CATEGLLASGNTIYF
TRBV11-2	12	NA	NA	TRBJ2-5	TGTGCCAGCAGCTTAATCAGAGAGACCCAGTACTTC	CASSLIRETQYF
TRBV2	14	NA	NA	TRBJ1-1	TGTGCCAGCAGGCCCCCTGCGCGGGGCGCTGAAGCTTTCTTT	CASRPPARGAEAFF
TRBV11-2	12	few	NA	TRBJ1-1	TGTGCCAGCAGTTCGCAACAGATCGAAGCTTTCTTT	CASSSQQIEAFF
TRBV29-1	12	NA	TRBD1	TRBJ1-4	TGCAGCGTTGGGGACAGTCCTGAAAAACTGTTTTTT	CSVGDSPEKLFF
TRBV4-3	13	NA	NA	TRBJ2-7	TGCGCCAGCAGCCAGCCCCCTAGGCACGAGCAGTACTTC	CASSQPPRHEQYF
TRBV5-5	17	NA	TRBD1	TRBJ1-2	TGTGCCAGCAGCTACCCACCAGCCGGACAGGGCGGCTATGGCTACACCTTC	CASSYPPAGQGGYGYTF
TRBV10-3	15	NA	TRBD2	TRBJ2-7	TGTGCCATCAGTGTCGGGCTAGCGGGTCCCTACGAGCAGTACTTC	CAISVGLAGPYEQYF
TRBV19	13	NA	NA	TRBJ2-6	TGTGCCAGTAGCCTCTCTGGGGCCAACGTCCTGACTTTC	CASSLSGANVLTF
TRBV10-3	15	NA	NA	TRBJ2-1	TGTGCCATCAGCCTTCGCGATGGCTCCTACAATGAGCAGTTCTTC	CAISLRDGSYNEQFF
TRBV28	14	NA	NA	TRBJ1-4	TGTGCCAGCAGTTCGGGCGGGACTAATGAAAAACTGTTTTTT	CASSSGGTNEKLFF
TRBV27	18	NA	TRBD2	TRBJ2-4	TGTGCCAGCAGAGGACTAGCGGGACGCAAACTAGCCAAAAACATTCAGTACTTC	CASRGLAGRKLAKNIQYF
TRBV7-3	13	NA	NA	TRBJ1-1	TGTGCCAGCAGCCCACAGCCGAACACTGAAGCTTTCTTT	CASSPQPNTEAFF
TRBV4-3	15	NA	NA	TRBJ2-7	TGCGCCAGCAGCCTCTCGTGGCGGATGACCTACGAGCAGTACTTC	CASSLSWRMTYEQYF